This passage covers 31 T cell receptor beta chains from one sample sequenced in a study of CD8 T cells in ankylosing spondylitis. TCRdb re-called the 5' RACE reads through MiXCR, storing one row per CDR3 protein. The repertoire holds about 170,000 distinct CDR3 sequences, with approximately 20% as singletons. Sequencing used blood, either unsorted or a sorted T cell fraction (not recorded which). The receptors derive from a male donor with ankylosing spondylitis or in good health (not recorded which).

This clonotype was recorded at least ten times. The chain joins TRBV9 to TRBJ2-1, with D perhaps matching TRBD2 (6 bases). Germline CDR1 and CDR2: SGDLS and YYNGEE. V shed 0 bases and J shed 2 bases, with 9 bases lying between them. The CDR3 has 15 amino acids. CDR3 region: CASSVEGGTYNEQFF. CDR3 nucleotide sequence: TGTGCCAGCAGCGTAGAAGGCGGGACCTACAATGAGCAGTTCTTC.

The rearrangement uses TRBV5-1 and TRBJ2-7, with D unresolved. This CDR3 has 18 amino acids. Germline CDR1 reads SGHRS; CDR2 reads YFSETQ. The germline V and J ends were trimmed by 0 bases and 0 bases, with 19 bases remaining between them. CDR3: CASSLDPPGTSASYEQYF. The DNA of the CDR3 is TGCGCCAGCAGCTTGGACCCTCCGGGCACGTCCGCCTCCTACGAGCAGTACTTC.

This chain connects TRBV6-1 to TRBJ2-7; the D gene is possibly TRBD2 (6 bases). Trimming pared 6 bases from V and 9 bases from J, leaving 21 bases between. The CDR3 covers 14 residues. Germline V gene data show CDR1 as MNHNS and CDR2 as SASEGT. The CDR3 sequence: CASSQGGGLIRQYF. CDR3 bases: TGTGCCAGCAGCCAGGGAGGTGGTTTGATTCGGCAGTACTTC.

The chain recombines TRBV7-2 with TRBJ2-1; D remains ambiguous. The V end was cut by 5 bases, the J end by 8 bases, with 13 bases between. The CDR3 consists of 13 residues. From germline, CDR1 is SGHTA and CDR2 FQGNSA. The CDR3 here is CASSEIAAHEQFF. CDR3 sequence (DNA): TGTGCCAGCAGCGAAATAGCCGCGCATGAGCAGTTCTTC.

This chain joins TRBV20-1 and TRBJ1-1; 10 bases are a match to TRBD1. The V gene's germline CDR1 is DFQATT and CDR2 SNEGSKA (reference sequence). The CDR3 length is 14 residues. With 5 bases clipped from V and 5 bases from J, the junction kept 8 bases outside the gene matches. CDR3 DNA: TGCAGTGCTTCGACAGGGGGCGTGGGAACTGAAGCTTTCTTT. Its translation is CSASTGGVGTEAFF.

In its sample, this clonotype was seen many times. The V and J genes are TRBV10-3 and TRBJ2-7; 11 positions match TRBD2. CDR1 ENHRY and CDR2 SYGVKD come from the germline V gene. V lost 4 bases and J lost 1; bases outside the gene matches: 3. The CDR3 spans 15 residues. The CDR3 sequence: CAISAWTSGSYEQYF. The CDR3 DNA reads TGTGCCATCAGTGCGTGGACTAGCGGGTCCTACGAGCAGTACTTC.

In DNA, the CDR3 is TGTGCCAGCAGCCAACTCACTAGGCTGGACATTCAGTACTTC. Amino acid sequence: CASSQLTRLDIQYF. V and J are TRBV3-1 and TRBJ2-4; TRBD2 might be the D (5 bases). This CDR3 has 14 residues. Per the germline V gene, CDR1 is LGHDT and CDR2 is YNNKEL (reference sequence). The ends were cut back, 2 bases at V and 8 bases at J, with 13 bases in the middle.

This clonotype has only a few counts. The V call is TRBV29-1, the J call TRBJ2-7; maybe TRBD1 (5 bases). V lost 0 bases and J lost 4, with 7 bases in between. Germline V gives CDR1 SQVTM, CDR2 ANQGSEA. CDR3 length: 12 amino acids. In DNA, the CDR3 is TGCAGCGTTGAAGACAGGGATTACGAGCAGTACTTC. This sequence encodes CSVEDRDYEQYF.

This clonotype was seen only a few times. The V and J genes are TRBV20-1 and TRBJ2-1, with 10 bases fitting TRBD2. The CDR3 totals 15 residues. CDR1 and CDR2 from the germline V gene are DFQATT and SNEGSKA (reference sequence). The V gene end was trimmed by 4 bases and the J gene end by 4 bases; junction bases not matched to a gene: 7. CDR3 bases: TGCAGTGCTACAGAAACTAGCGGGATATACAATGAGCAGTTCTTC. Its translation: CSATETSGIYNEQFF.

The chain carries TRBV10-3 and TRBJ1-1; D gene uncertain. This CDR3 has 14 amino acids. Germline V CDR1 and CDR2: ENHRY, SYGVKD. The ends were cut back, 7 bases at V and 0 bases at J, with 12 bases in the middle. CDR3 region: CAIMQGGLNTEAFF. CDR3 nucleotides: TGTGCCATCATGCAAGGCGGGCTGAACACTGAAGCTTTCTTT.

The chain has TRBV7-7 and TRBJ2-6; D uncertain. V was cut by 4 bases and J by 1 base, with 5 bases left in between. The CDR3 sequence is 14 residues long. Germline V gene data show CDR1 as SSHAT and CDR2 as FNYEAQ (reference sequence). CDR3 DNA sequence: TGTGCCAGCAGCTCTGCGTCTGGGGCCAACGTCCTGACTTTC. This codes for CASSSASGANVLTF.

At least ten counts were recorded for this clonotype. The chain links TRBV12-3 or TRBV12-4 to TRBJ2-2; 12 positions match TRBD2. V was clipped by 5 bases and J by 1 base; unmatched bases: 2. The CDR3 is 16 amino acids. The CDR3, as DNA: TGTGCCAGCAGTGGACTAGCGGGAATGAACACCGGGGAGCTGTTTTTT. This codes for CASSGLAGMNTGELFF.

This clonotype has ten or more counts. V is TRBV20-1 and J is TRBJ2-3, with TRBD2 identical over 12 bases. Germline V gene sequence: CDR1 DFQATT, CDR2 SNEGSKA (reference sequence). This CDR3 has 15 residues. With 5 bases clipped from V and 4 bases from J, the junction kept 7 bases outside the gene matches. The chain's CDR3 is CSARRLAGAADTQYF. CDR3 DNA: TGCAGTGCTCGCCGACTAGCGGGAGCGGCAGATACGCAGTATTTT.

Only a few counts were recorded for this clonotype. CDR3 in amino acids: CASSPGVLNTEAFF. The CDR3 DNA sequence: TGCGCCAGCAGCCCGGGTGTCCTTAACACTGAAGCTTTCTTT. The V call is TRBV5-1, the J call TRBJ1-1; D gene ambiguous. Trimming took off 4 bases at V and 2 bases at J, with 12 bases between the two ends. CDR1 and CDR2 from the germline V gene are SGHRS and YFSETQ. CDR3 length: 14 amino acids.

Of note for this clonotype: A much larger clone sits a single nucleotide away, making a read error possible. The chain recombines TRBV30 with TRBJ2-1, with 11 bases lining up with TRBD1. The ends lost 3 bases at V and 6 bases at J; junction bases unmatched: 7. The CDR3 is 15 amino acids. Germline-derived CDR1 and CDR2 are GTSNPN and SVGIG (reference sequence). The chain's CDR3 is CAWSPGTGGCNEQFF. The CDR3 DNA reads as TGTGCCTGGAGCCCCGGGACAGGGGGTTGCAATGAGCAGTTCTTC.

In its sample, this clonotype was seen many times. This chain's CDR3 is CASSPSVGAVRTQYF. CDR3 nucleotides: TGTGCCAGCAGCCCCAGCGTTGGGGCCGTGCGTACGCAGTATTTT. The genes are TRBV28 and TRBJ2-3, with D perhaps TRBD1 (5 bases). V lost 6 bases and J 8 bases, leaving 21 bases between the germline ends. The CDR3 runs 15 residues. Germline CDR1 reads MDHEN; CDR2 reads SYDVKM.

This clonotype was counted many times. This rearrangement joins TRBV6-5 to TRBJ2-7; weak D call: TRBD1 (6 bases). Deletions cut 0 bases from V and 3 bases from J, with 12 bases between. The CDR3 runs to 15 residues. Germline-derived CDR1 and CDR2 are MNHEY and SVGAGI. DNA for the CDR3: TGTGCCAGCAGTTACTCTAGGGGGAGTAGCTACGAGCAGTACTTC. This gives the protein CASSYSRGSSYEQYF.

Ten or more counts support this clonotype. The chain employs TRBV5-1 and TRBJ1-3, with D unclear. There are 15 residues in the CDR3. The V gene's germline CDR1 is SGHRS and CDR2 YFSETQ. Deletions cut 0 bases from V and 4 bases from J, with 11 bases between. The CDR3 is CASSLVVGSGNTIYF. The CDR3 coding sequence is TGCGCCAGCAGCTTGGTTGTGGGATCCGGAAACACCATATATTTT.

The table lists this clonotype with many counts. CDR3 sequence: CASSPEGTKNIQYF. The CDR3 nucleotides are TGTGCCAGCAGCCCGGAGGGGACCAAAAACATTCAGTACTTC. J is TRBJ2-4 and V is TRBV5-5; possibly TRBD2 for D (6 bases). V shed 4 bases and J shed 2 bases, with 10 bases lying between them. Germline V gives CDR1 SGHKS, CDR2 YYEKEE (reference sequence). The CDR3 is made up of 14 amino acids.

The V and J genes are TRBV7-2 and TRBJ1-2, with 8 positions matching TRBD1. Germline loops: CDR1 SGHTA, CDR2 FQGNSA. The V gene end was trimmed by 2 bases and the J gene end by 2 bases; junction bases not matched to a gene: 10. The CDR3 contains 17 residues. The CDR3 reads CASSLTGRGRENYGYTF. The DNA of the CDR3 is TGTGCCAGCAGCTTAACCGGCAGGGGGCGCGAAAACTATGGCTACACCTTC.

J is TRBJ1-5 and V is TRBV21-1. TRBV21-1 is designated a pseudogene. The CDR3 is made up of 22 amino acids. The CDR3, as DNA: TGTGCCAGCAGCAAAGGGGTTGATCACACTCATGATGCACTGTGTAGCAATCAGCCCCAGCATTTT. Protein product: CASSKGVDHTHDALCSNQPQHF.

This clonotype was counted a few times. This chain connects TRBV10-2 to TRBJ2-3; D gene ambiguous. The CDR3 consists of 14 residues. V was trimmed by 0 bases and J by 3 bases, leaving 7 bases between them. From germline, CDR1 is WSHSY and CDR2 SAAADI. The CDR3 nucleotides read TGCGCCAGCAGTGAGTCTTCGAGTACAGATACGCAGTATTTT. It specifies CASSESSSTDTQYF.

This chain joins TRBV30 and TRBJ1-2; tentative D call: TRBD1 (5 bases). The CDR3 is 12 residues long. Trimming took 4 bases from V and 3 from J, leaving 9 bases between them. The germline gives CDR1 GTSNPN, CDR2 SVGIG (reference sequence). The CDR3 DNA reads as TGTGCCTGGAAGGGGCAGGACTATGGCTACACCTTC. This encodes CAWKGQDYGYTF.

This clonotype occurred many times. V gene TRBV29-1 combines with J gene TRBJ2-1, with D possibly TRBD2 on 6 matching bases. This CDR3 is built from 15 residues. V gave up 4 bases and J gave up 1 base, with 14 bases separating them. Germline V gene sequence: CDR1 SQVTM, CDR2 ANQGSEA. CDR3 sequence (DNA): TGCAGCGTTGTGCCTCTGGGGGGTTCCTACAATGAGCAGTTCTTC. Amino acids: CSVVPLGGSYNEQFF.

The rearrangement joins TRBV4-2 to TRBJ2-1; 10 bases line up with TRBD2. V trimming: 0 bases; J trimming: 4 bases; junction bases outside the gene matches: 9. Germline CDR1 LGHNA, CDR2 YNFKEQ. The CDR3 extends over 18 amino acids. This CDR3 reads CASSQDQLAGEIYNEQFF. CDR3 DNA: TGTGCCAGCAGCCAAGATCAGCTAGCGGGAGAGATTTACAATGAGCAGTTCTTC.

This clonotype has more than one count but fewer than ten. The J gene is TRBJ2-7, the V gene TRBV3-1; D might be TRBD2 (6 bases). CDR1 and CDR2 from the germline V gene are LGHDT and YNNKEL (reference sequence). V was shortened by 1 base and J by 5 bases, with 9 bases between the two germline ends. This CDR3 is built from 13 residues. The CDR3 region is CASSQVSGHEQYF. The CDR3 bases are TGTGCCAGCAGCCAAGTAAGCGGGCACGAGCAGTACTTC.

The genes are TRBV7-2 and TRBJ1-3; D is undetermined. V was trimmed by 1 base and J by 16 bases, leaving 14 bases between them. The CDR3 is 12 amino acids. Per germline, CDR1 SGHTA and CDR2 FQGNSA. The CDR3 reads CASSLGSTLPYF. The CDR3 nucleotides read TGTGCCAGCAGCTTAGGTTCCACCCTCCCGTATTTT.

This clonotype has only a few counts. The rearrangement uses TRBV20-1 and TRBJ2-1; maybe TRBD2 (5 bases). The CDR3 length is 12 residues. Trimming stripped 6 bases from V and 8 bases from J, with 14 bases between. CDR1 and CDR2 from the germline V gene are DFQATT and SNEGSKA (reference sequence). CDR3 residues: CSAQWVRDEQFF. In DNA form, the CDR3 reads TGCAGTGCCCAGTGGGTGCGGGATGAGCAGTTCTTC.

This clonotype showed up just a few times. One base away lies a much larger clone, so this may be a sequencing read error. The J gene is TRBJ2-3, the V gene TRBV5-1; TRBD2 agrees at 8 bases. The germline gives CDR1 SGHRS, CDR2 YFSETQ. The V and J ends lost 0 bases and 0 bases, in that order; junction bases with no gene match: 3. CDR3 length: 16 amino acids. The CDR3 bases are TGCGCCAGCAGCTTGGCCTCTAGCGGGAGCACAGATACGCAGTATTTT. This encodes CASSLASSGSTDTQYF.

This clonotype was counted only a few times. The chain combines TRBV29-1 with TRBJ2-7; unclear D gene. CDR3 size: 12 residues. V was clipped by 3 bases and J by 2 bases, with 8 bases between them. From germline, CDR1 is SQVTM and CDR2 ANQGSEA. The CDR3 loop is CSVEFSPYEQYF. As DNA, the CDR3 is TGCAGCGTTGAGTTCTCCCCCTACGAGCAGTACTTC.

This clonotype came up many times. This chain links TRBV12-3 or TRBV12-4 with TRBJ2-5; 7 bases match TRBD1. J was trimmed by 2 bases and V by 3 bases; bases with no gene match: 9. This CDR3 is built from 16 residues. The CDR3 nucleotides read TGTGCCAGCAGTTTGGGACAGCTTAATTATCAAGAGACCCAGTACTTC. This gives the protein CASSLGQLNYQETQYF.